This passage covers 14 T cell receptor beta chains from one sample sequenced in a study of Graves' ophthalmopathy and Graves' hyperthyroidism. The authors amplified TCR beta CDR3 regions, and they did so from RNA transcripts for repertoire sequencing. HTBI primers were used in a first-round RT-PCR, which preceded a second-round multiplex PCR. TCRdb fed the multiplex PCR reads into MiXCR, producing one record per CDR3 protein. The data hold around 16,000 distinct CDR3 sequences, with 45% to 55% observed a single time. Input material: peripheral blood. Source of these receptors: a middle-aged woman with stable Graves' hyperthyroidism.

This clonotype counts as medium-sized. DNA for the CDR3: TGTGCCAGCAGTGAACGGAAAAGGGGAGGCTACACCTTC. Residues: CASSERKRGGYTF. V gene TRBV25-1 combines with J gene TRBJ1-2, with D tentatively TRBD1 (5 bases). Looked up from germline, CDR1 is MGHDK and CDR2 is SYGVNS. CDR3 length: 13 amino acids. The V end lost 2 bases, the J end lost 8 bases, and 12 bases lay between the germline ends.

This clonotype has just a few counts. This chain connects TRBV10-3 to TRBJ1-1; D is perhaps TRBD1 (6 bases). The CDR3 length is 14 residues. Germline V gene lookup returns CDR1 ENHRY and CDR2 SYGVKD. V was trimmed by 3 bases and J by 0 bases, leaving 8 bases between them. The CDR3 DNA follows: TGTGCCATCAGTGAAAGGGGGATGAACACTGAAGCTTTCTTT. Its protein is CAISERGMNTEAFF.

Of note for this clonotype: Sequence at one end of the junction differs from germline and may be a read error. The rearrangement links TRBV7-7 to TRBJ2-2, with 13 bases matching TRBD2. This CDR3 is built from 15 residues. Germline V lookup: CDR1 SSHAT, CDR2 FNYEAQ (reference sequence). CDR3 sequence (DNA): TGTGCTAGCAGCACGGGACTAGCGGGAAAAGGGGAGCTGTTTTTT. Translation gives CASSTGLAGKGELFF.

With respect to this clonotype: In this CDR3 the conserved last residue, phenylalanine or tryptophan, is missing, so a read error is likely. The rearrangement uses TRBV7-8 and TRBJ1-5, with D tentatively TRBD1 (5 bases). Trimming stripped 4 bases from V and 4 bases from J, with 14 bases between. CDR1 is SGHVS and CDR2 is FQNEAQ in the germline V gene. CDR3 length equals 15 residues. The CDR3 DNA is TGTGCCAGCAGCTGGGGGGGAGGAGTAAATCAGCCCCAGCATTCT. Protein product: CASSWGGGVNQPQHS.

This clonotype was seen many times. The chain is built from TRBV5-6 and TRBJ2-1; tentatively, D is TRBD1 (6 bases). CDR1 SGHDT and CDR2 YYEEEE come from the germline V gene. This CDR3 contains 13 residues. V lost 3 bases to trimming and J lost 6 bases, with 10 bases between them. The DNA of the CDR3 is TGTGCCAGCAGCTGGGACACAATCAATGAGCAGTTCTTC. Translated: CASSWDTINEQFF.

The chain's CDR3 is CASSVGDYNEQFF. CDR3 sequence (DNA): TGTGCCAGCAGCGTAGGAGATTACAATGAGCAGTTCTTC. The chain links TRBV9 to TRBJ2-1, with no clear D. Per the germline V gene, CDR1 is SGDLS and CDR2 is YYNGEE. The CDR3 extends over 13 amino acids. The V end lost 0 bases, the J end lost 4 bases, and 5 bases lay between the germline ends.

The rearrangement joins TRBV5-1 to TRBJ1-4; no firm D call. The germline CDR1 and CDR2 sequences are SGHRS and YFSETQ. The CDR3 consists of 15 residues. The V gene lost 1 base and the J gene lost 1 base, with 8 bases spanning the gap. The CDR3 nucleotides are TGCGCCAGCAGCTTGCTTGGGCAAACTAATGAAAAACTGTTTTTT. This sequence encodes CASSLLGQTNEKLFF.

The chain employs TRBV20-1 and TRBJ1-6; D call uncertain. Trimming stripped 4 bases from V and 3 bases from J, with 4 bases between. The CDR3 spans 12 residues. Germline V gives CDR1 DFQATT, CDR2 SNEGSKA (reference sequence). CDR3: CSAKVYNSPLHF. DNA of the CDR3: TGCAGTGCTAAGGTCTATAATTCACCCCTCCACTTT.

CDR3 amino acids: CASSRGSGSITDTQYF. In nucleotides, the CDR3 is TGTGCCAGCAGCAGAGGGAGCGGGAGTATCACAGATACGCAGTATTTT. The chain employs TRBV7-2 and TRBJ2-3; TRBD2 matches at 8 bases. The germline gives CDR1 SGHTA, CDR2 FQGNSA. The trim removed 5 bases at V and 2 bases at J, leaving 9 bases unmatched. This CDR3 is 16 amino acids long. The full variable domain, with the rest looked up from reference TRBV7-2 and TRBJ2-3, is GAGVSQSPSNKVTEKGKDVELRCDPISGHTALYWYRQSLGQGLEFLIYFQGNSAPDKSGLPSDRFSAERTGGSVSTLTIQRTQQEDSAVYLCASSRGSGSITDTQYFGPGTRLTVL.

By sample share, this clonotype is medium-sized (0.01 to 0.1%). This rearrangement joins TRBV7-2 to TRBJ2-5, with D perhaps matching TRBD1 or TRBD2 (6 bases each). This CDR3 contains 15 residues. The V gene's germline CDR1 is SGHTA and CDR2 FQGNSA. Between the trimmed V and J ends, which lost 6 bases and 5 bases, there was a span of 19 bases. CDR3 bases: TGTGCCAGCAGGGAAGAGGGGGGACGGACGGAGACCCAGTACTTC. Amino acid sequence: CASREEGGRTETQYF.

V gene TRBV19 combines with J gene TRBJ2-7; a weak D match, TRBD2 (6 bases). CDR1 is LNHDA, CDR2 SQIVND, per germline (reference sequence). The length of the CDR3 is 9 residues. Trimming left V 6 bases short and J 9 bases short, with 6 bases between. CDR3 residues: CASSGGQYF. The CDR3 nucleotides are TGTGCCAGTAGCGGGGGGCAGTACTTC.

The table lists this clonotype with many counts. Here the CDR3 reads CSVFLPPAETQYF. The DNA of the CDR3 is TGCAGTGTCTTTCTCCCCCCCGCAGAGACCCAGTACTTC. The chain is built from TRBV20-1 and TRBJ2-5; D is ambiguous. In germline, CDR1 is DFQATT, CDR2 SNEGSKA (reference sequence). Trimming shortened V by 7 bases and J by 4 bases, and 16 bases separated the two germline ends. The CDR3 spans 13 residues.

Turning to this clonotype: An end of the junction differs from the germline gene, which may be a read error. The chain recombines TRBV5-1 with TRBJ2-2; a weak D match, TRBD2 (5 bases). Looked up from germline, CDR1 is SGHRS and CDR2 is YFSETQ. This CDR3 has 12 residues. The CDR3 sequence is CACSLREGELFF. CDR3 bases: TGCGCCTGCAGCTTGAGGGAAGGGGAGCTGTTTTTT.

Turning to this clonotype: One end of the junction does not line up with germline, which may come from a read error. The chain recombines TRBV9 with TRBJ1-6, with TRBD1 matching over 7 bases. CDR3 size: 14 residues. Germline V gene sequence: CDR1 SGDLS, CDR2 YYNGEE. CDR3 protein: CASSIGGQNSSLHF. CDR3 coding DNA: TGTGCCAGCAGCATAGGGGGACAGAATTCATCCCTCCACTTT.